The present TCR beta chain was sequenced within a study of Graves' ophthalmopathy and Graves' hyperthyroidism. The study amplified TCR beta CDR3 regions using RNA transcripts. First-round RT-PCR employed HTBI primers, with a second-round multiplex PCR after it. MiXCR, applied by TCRdb to the multiplex PCR reads, yields one record per CDR3 protein. Here the sample spans more than 1,000,000 distinct CDR3 sequences, 36% being singletons. This clonotype was counted many times. Its target is not known. It was on clinical symptoms, serum thyroxine, TRAb, thyroid ultrasound and orbital computed tomography that diagnosis relied. This CDR3 is built from 15 residues. V shed 5 bases and J shed 6 bases, with 17 bases lying between them. Germline CDR1 is SGHVS and CDR2 is FNYEAQ. Study results and caveats: Between ophthalmopathy and stable hyperthyroidism, a 13-signature model drew a separation with about 88% sensitivity and 70% to 84% specificity. Blood also carried most expanded thyroid clonotypes exceeding 0.001 frequency.

The receptor was isolated from an adult man with Graves' hyperthyroidism. The V call is TRBV7-6, the J call TRBJ1-3, with D perhaps TRBD1 (5 bases). The source material was peripheral blood or thyroid tissue (not recorded which). CDR3 loop: CASSLEGQNLNTIYF. The CDR3 DNA follows: TGTGCCAGCAGCCTAGAGGGGCAGAACCTAAACACCATATATTTT.